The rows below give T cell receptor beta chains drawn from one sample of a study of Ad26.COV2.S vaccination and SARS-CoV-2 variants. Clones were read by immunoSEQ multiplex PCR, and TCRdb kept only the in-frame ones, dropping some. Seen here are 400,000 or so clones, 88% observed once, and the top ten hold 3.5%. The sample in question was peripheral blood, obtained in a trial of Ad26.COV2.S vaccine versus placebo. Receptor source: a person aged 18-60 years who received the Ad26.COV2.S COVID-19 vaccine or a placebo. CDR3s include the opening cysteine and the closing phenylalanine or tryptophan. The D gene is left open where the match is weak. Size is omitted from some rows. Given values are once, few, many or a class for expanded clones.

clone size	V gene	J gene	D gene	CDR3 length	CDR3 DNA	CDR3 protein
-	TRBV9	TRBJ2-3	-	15	TGTGCCAGCAGCGTAGGGGGACCAAGCACAGATACGCAGTATTTT	CASSVGGPSTDTQYF
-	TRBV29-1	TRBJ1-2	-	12	TGCAGCGTTGAAGAGGGGAACTATGGCTACACCTTC	CSVEEGNYGYTF
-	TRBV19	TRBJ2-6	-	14	TGTGCCAGTAGTATAGCCGCTGGGGCCAACGTCCTGACTTTC	CASSIAAGANVLTF
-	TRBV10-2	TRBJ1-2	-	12	TGCGCCAGCAGTGAAGAGGGCGCTGGCTACACCTTC	CASSEEGAGYTF
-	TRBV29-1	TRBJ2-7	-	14	TGCAGCGTTGCCCCCTCCCAGACCCCCTACGAGCAGTACTTC	CSVAPSQTPYEQYF
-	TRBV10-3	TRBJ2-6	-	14	TGTGCCATCAGTGTCAGGGCTGGGGCCAACGTCCTGACTTTC	CAISVRAGANVLTF
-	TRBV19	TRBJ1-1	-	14	TGTGCCAGTAGTATCGGGCAGGGGCGAGGTGAAGCTTTCTTT	CASSIGQGRGEAFF
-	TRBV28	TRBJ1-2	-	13	TGTGCCAGCAGATCCGGAGTCAACTATGGCTACACCTTC	CASRSGVNYGYTF
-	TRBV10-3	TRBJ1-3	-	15	TGTGCCATCAGTGTCGGAACAGACTCTGGAAACACCATATATTTT	CAISVGTDSGNTIYF
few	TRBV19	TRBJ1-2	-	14	TGTGCCAGTAGTCGGCAGGGATTTAACTATGGCTACACCTTC	CASSRQGFNYGYTF
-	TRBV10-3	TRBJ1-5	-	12	TGTGCCATCGGGGGCGGTGGTCAGCCCCAGCATTTT	CAIGGGGQPQHF
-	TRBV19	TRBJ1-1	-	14	TGTGCCAGTACCCTAACAGGTGAGAACACTGAAGCTTTCTTT	CASTLTGENTEAFF
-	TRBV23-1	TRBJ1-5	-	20	TGCGCCAGCAGTCAATCCCCTCTCTACCCGGAGGACTATAGCAATCAGCCCCAGCATTTT	CASSQSPLYPEDYSNQPQHF
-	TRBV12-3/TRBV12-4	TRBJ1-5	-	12	TGTGCCAGCAGGAGAACAAATCAGCCCCAGCATTTT	CASRRTNQPQHF
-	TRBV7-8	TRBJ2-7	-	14	TGTGCCAGCAGCTTAGCGGGAGCCCCCTACGAGCAGTACTTC	CASSLAGAPYEQYF
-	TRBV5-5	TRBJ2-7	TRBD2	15	TGTGCCAGCAGCTCTCGCGGGGGGCCTCCCTACGAGCAGTACTTC	CASSSRGGPPYEQYF
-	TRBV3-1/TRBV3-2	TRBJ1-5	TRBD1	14	TGTGCCAGCAGCTTACTCAGGGGGGGGCAGCCCCAGCATTTT	CASSLLRGGQPQHF